Below, 31 T cell receptor beta chains from the same sample are listed, as sequenced in a study of T cell repertoires in cytomegalovirus infection. MiXCR, run by TCRdb on the reads, gives a single entry per CDR3 protein. There are about 890,000 distinct CDR3 sequences in the sample; approximately 31% occur only once, and about 14% lies in the top ten. These receptors have no known antigen. The source material was cultured CD8+ T cells from PBMCs, sampled from culture after CMV antigen stimulation. These receptor sequences come from a human donor in good health (CMV status not recorded). Some clones in this sample may be carry-over from other donors' samples.

The rearrangement uses TRBV6-5 and TRBJ1-6; tentatively, D is TRBD1 (6 bases). The CDR3 spans 16 residues. Trimming removed 0 bases at V and 7 bases at J, with 13 bases between. Germline CDR1 is MNHEY and CDR2 is SVGAGI. CDR3 in amino acids: CASSYSLGAGNSPLHF. CDR3 coding DNA: TGTGCCAGCAGTTACTCGTTGGGGGCTGGCAATTCACCCCTCCACTTT.

As regards this clonotype: This may be a read error: a much more frequent sequence differs by one nucleotide. The rearrangement joins TRBV7-8 to TRBJ2-1; maybe TRBD2 (5 bases). Per germline, CDR1 SGHVS and CDR2 FQNEAQ. Trimming took 2 bases from V and 9 from J, leaving 8 bases between them. The CDR3 sequence is 12 residues long. The CDR3 is CASSLMGSEQFF. CDR3 sequence (DNA): TGTGCCAGCAGCTTAATGGGGAGTGAGCAGTTCTTC.

This clonotype was detected only a few times. The V call is TRBV6-1, the J call TRBJ2-2, with D maybe TRBD2 (6 bases). With 9 bases removed from V and 4 bases from J, the gap between germline ends came to 12 bases. In germline, CDR1 is MNHNS, CDR2 SASEGT. This CDR3 contains 13 residues. The CDR3 region has the DNA TGTGCCAGAGGTGGAGGGTTCACCGGGGAGCTGTTTTTT. Translated, it gives CARGGGFTGELFF.

The chain combines TRBV6-6 with TRBJ2-3; D unclear. V was cut by 11 bases and J by 2 bases, with 17 bases left in between. The CDR3 is 14 residues long. CDR1 is MNHNY, CDR2 SVGAGI, per germline (reference sequence). This CDR3 is CAAWLVGYTDTQYF. CDR3 coding DNA: TGTGCCGCATGGCTAGTGGGTTACACAGATACGCAGTATTTT.

In its sample, this clonotype was seen many times. V usage is TRBV7-6 and J usage is TRBJ2-7; tentatively, D is TRBD2 (7 bases). This CDR3 comprises 17 residues. Between the trimmed V and J ends, which lost 2 bases and 7 bases, there was a span of 24 bases. Germline CDR1 is SGHVS and CDR2 is FNYEAQ. As DNA, the CDR3 is TGTGCCAGCAGCTTAACCCCTCGGGGGGCGGACGGACGGGAGCAGTACTTC. Protein product: CASSLTPRGADGREQYF.

The chain links TRBV6-6 to TRBJ2-7; D is possibly TRBD2 (6 bases). Between the trimmed V and J ends, which lost 3 bases and 2 bases, there was a span of 11 bases. The CDR3 has 14 amino acids. Germline V gene lookup returns CDR1 MNHNY and CDR2 SVGAGI (reference sequence). The CDR3 reads CASSYGGETYEQYV. CDR3 coding DNA: TGTGCCAGCAGTTATGGAGGGGAAACCTACGAGCAGTACGTC.

The chain couples TRBV6-1 to TRBJ2-7; no clear D. The CDR3 is 12 residues long. The V gene's germline CDR1 is MNHNS and CDR2 SASEGT. V was shortened by 8 bases and J by 3 bases, with 11 bases between the two germline ends. The DNA for the CDR3 is TGTGCCAGCGGACGTACTAACTACGAGCAGTACGTC. It yields the protein CASGRTNYEQYV.

The rearrangement joins TRBV5-6 to TRBJ2-1, with 14 bases aligning to TRBD2. Trimming removed 4 bases from V and 8 bases from J; junction bases left unmatched: 5. CDR3 length equals 15 residues. From germline, CDR1 is SGHDT and CDR2 YYEEEE. The chain's CDR3 is CASSGGLAGVDEQFF. DNA for the CDR3: TGTGCCAGCAGCGGGGGACTAGCGGGGGTGGATGAGCAGTTCTTC.

In nucleotides, the CDR3 is TGTGCCAGCAGCTTAGATGTTCAAGGGGAGACCCAGTACTTC. This gives the protein CASSLDVQGETQYF. The J gene is TRBJ2-5, the V gene TRBV11-3; D is undetermined. Deletions cut 0 bases from V and 5 bases from J, with 10 bases between. Germline loops: CDR1 SGHNT, CDR2 YENEEA. The CDR3 totals 14 residues.

There are a few counts of this clonotype. The chain couples TRBV12-3 or TRBV12-4 to TRBJ2-3; TRBD2 matches at 14 bases. The length of the CDR3 is 18 residues. The V segment lost 3 bases and the J segment 3 bases; nucleotides outside the gene matches: 8. Here the CDR3 reads CASSFGTSGGGMTDTQYF. The CDR3 nucleotides are TGTGCCAGCAGTTTCGGGACTAGCGGGGGCGGAATGACAGATACGCAGTATTTT.

The chain has TRBV7-6 and TRBJ2-1, with 9 bases lining up with TRBD1. Germline V gene data show CDR1 as SGHVS and CDR2 as FNYEAQ. With V trimmed by 5 bases and J by 7 bases, 6 bases remained unmatched. CDR3 size: 14 residues. DNA of the CDR3: TGTGCCAGCAGCGAAAGGACAGGGGTTAATGAGCAGTTCTTC. Translating gives CASSERTGVNEQFF.

There are a few counts of this clonotype. The gene calls are TRBV5-4 and TRBJ1-6, with 7 bases matching TRBD1. Trimming took 1 base from V and 10 from J; bases not matched to a gene: 5. Germline V gene lookup returns CDR1 SGHNT and CDR2 YYREEE (reference sequence). The CDR3 totals 14 residues. The chain's CDR3 is CASSLTGDGSPLHF. CDR3 sequence (DNA): TGTGCCAGCAGCTTGACAGGGGATGGGTCACCCCTCCACTTT.

This chain connects TRBV12-3 or TRBV12-4 to TRBJ1-6; D gene uncertain. The CDR3 loop spans 15 amino acids. V was pared by 2 bases and J by 4 bases, with 9 bases between. Here the CDR3 reads CASSLTRGYNSPLHF. CDR3 nucleotides: TGTGCCAGCAGTTTAACGCGGGGATATAATTCACCCCTCCACTTT.

The CDR3 loop reads CAISESALAGAYEQYF. The CDR3 DNA reads TGTGCCATCAGTGAGTCAGCACTAGCGGGGGCCTACGAGCAGTACTTC. The V call is TRBV10-3, the J call TRBJ2-7, with TRBD2 identical over 11 bases. This CDR3 contains 16 residues. Germline-derived CDR1 and CDR2 are ENHRY and SYGVKD. Unmatched junction bases numbered 3, after V lost 0 bases and J lost 2 bases.

This clonotype showed up many times. This chain joins TRBV19 and TRBJ2-1; D is unresolved. CDR3 size: 15 residues. CDR1 is LNHDA, CDR2 SQIVND, per germline (reference sequence). Trimming pared 1 base from V and 4 bases from J, leaving 11 bases between. CDR3 coding DNA: TGTGCCAGTAGTATAGGGGCAGCCTCTTACAATGAGCAGTTCTTC. Amino acids: CASSIGAASYNEQFF. Filled out from reference TRBV19 and TRBJ2-1, the complete variable domain reads DGGITQSPKYLFRKEGQNVTLSCEQNLNHDAMYWYRQDPGQGLRLIYYSQIVNDFQKGDIAEGYSVSREKKESFPLTVTSAQKNPTAFYLCASSIGAASYNEQFFGPGTRLTVL.

This chain links TRBV4-1 with TRBJ2-7; D is undetermined. The CDR3 sequence is 15 residues long. Deletions cut 0 bases from V and 2 bases from J, with 11 bases between. Germline lookup yields CDR1 MGHRA and CDR2 YSYEKL. The CDR3 DNA reads as TGCGCCAGCAGCCAAGATCCCTCGCCAACCTACGAGCAGTACGTC. Its protein product is CASSQDPSPTYEQYV.

This clonotype was detected a few times. The chain employs TRBV7-9 and TRBJ2-2; tentative D call: TRBD1 (6 bases). The germline CDR1 and CDR2 sequences are SEHNR and FQNEAQ (reference sequence). Deletions cut 2 bases from V and 1 base from J, with 11 bases between. CDR3 size: 16 residues. The CDR3 DNA follows: TGTGCCAGCAGCTTAAGGGGGACACAGAACACCGGGGAGCTGTTTTTT. Translating it yields CASSLRGTQNTGELFF.

This clonotype was seen repeatedly, ten times or more. The chain employs TRBV7-6 and TRBJ1-1; tentative D call: TRBD1 (6 bases). Germline-derived CDR1 and CDR2 are SGHVS and FNYEAQ. CDR3 length equals 15 residues. Trimming removed 1 base from V and 2 bases from J, with 11 bases in between. CDR3 coding DNA: TGTGCCAGCAGCTTAGATGGGGGCCCAAACACTGAAGCTTTCTTT. Amino acids: CASSLDGGPNTEAFF.

This sequence joins TRBV6-8 and TRBJ2-1, with TRBD1 as a possible D gene (6 bases). Germline CDR1 and CDR2: MNHGY and SAAAGT. The CDR3 consists of 17 residues. Trimming shortened V by 5 bases and J by 5 bases, and 22 bases separated the two germline ends. CDR3 DNA: TGTGCCAGCAGTCCCCCCCCGGCAGGGGCTGACCACAATGAGCAGTTCTTC. Translated, it gives CASSPPPAGADHNEQFF.

The gene calls are TRBV19 and TRBJ2-3, with D unclear. The CDR3 loop spans 13 amino acids. Trimming removed 5 bases from V and 2 bases from J, with 8 bases in between. Germline CDR1 and CDR2: LNHDA and SQIVND (reference sequence). CDR3 loop: CASSPRYTDTQYF. CDR3 coding DNA: TGTGCCAGTAGTCCTCGTTACACAGATACGCAGTATTTT.

The V gene is TRBV9, the J gene TRBJ2-5, with TRBD2 matching over 7 bases. Germline values: CDR1 SGDLS, CDR2 YYNGEE. V gave up 3 bases and J gave up 5 bases; unmatched junction bases: 7. The CDR3 totals 14 residues. The CDR3 loop is CASSASPGGETQYF. CDR3 sequence (DNA): TGTGCCAGCAGCGCCTCTCCCGGGGGGGAGACCCAGTACTTC. Variable domain in full (rest from reference TRBV9 and TRBJ2-5): DSGVTQTPKHLITATGQRVTLRCSPRSGDLSVYWYQQSLDQGLQFLIQYYNGEERAKGNILERFSAQQFPDLHSELNLSSLELGDSALYFCASSASPGGETQYFGPGTRLLVL.

This sequence joins TRBV27 and TRBJ2-3; TRBD1 is a possible D gene (5 bases). Trimming pared 2 bases from V and 5 bases from J, leaving 14 bases between. Germline values: CDR1 MNHEY, CDR2 SMNVEV (reference sequence). The CDR3 extends over 15 amino acids. The chain's CDR3 is CASSLGADMGDTQYF. In DNA form, the CDR3 reads TGTGCCAGCAGTTTAGGGGCAGACATGGGAGATACGCAGTATTTT.

This clonotype was seen only a few times. This sequence joins TRBV12-3 or TRBV12-4 and TRBJ1-4; no firm D call. The CDR3 has 13 amino acids. Trimming shortened V by 5 bases and J by 6 bases, and 10 bases separated the two germline ends. CDR3 DNA: TGTGCCAGCAGTCCAGGACCCGATGAAAAACTGTTTTTT. Translated: CASSPGPDEKLFF.

This clonotype was seen ten or more times. The genes are TRBV7-8 and TRBJ2-1, with a tentative D call TRBD2 (5 bases). The CDR3 consists of 12 residues. V was clipped by 1 base and J by 8 bases, with 6 bases between them. CDR1 and CDR2 (germline): SGHVS, FQNEAQ. The CDR3, as DNA: TGTGCCAGCAGCTTAGAAGCGGATGAGCAGTTCTTC. This encodes CASSLEADEQFF.

This chain connects TRBV12-3 or TRBV12-4 to TRBJ2-1; D not resolved. The CDR3 is made up of 13 amino acids. V was cut by 6 bases and J by 6 bases, with 12 bases left in between. The CDR3 reads CASSLTESNEQFF. The CDR3 nucleotides are TGTGCCAGCAGCCTAACAGAGTCCAATGAGCAGTTCTTC.

V and J are TRBV20-1 and TRBJ1-5; D gene uncertain. Germline loops: CDR1 DFQATT, CDR2 SNEGSKA (reference sequence). The CDR3 totals 13 residues. V was cut by 0 bases and J by 5 bases, with 8 bases left in between. The CDR3 coding sequence is TGCAGTGCTAGAGAGGGGAGCTATCAGCCCCAGCATTTT. It yields the protein CSAREGSYQPQHF.

There are many counts of this clonotype. The J gene is TRBJ1-2, the V gene TRBV28; 8 nucleotides line up with TRBD1. Germline V gives CDR1 MDHEN, CDR2 SYDVKM. There are 15 residues in the CDR3. V shed 6 bases, J shed 4 bases, and the junction held 10 bases outside the gene matches. The CDR3 sequence: CASSTYDRGVYGYTF. CDR3 DNA: TGTGCCAGCAGCACCTACGACAGGGGAGTCTATGGCTACACCTTC.

Comment on this clonotype: This may arise from a read error, as a much more abundant clone is one base away. The chain employs TRBV7-8 and TRBJ2-7; 9 bases are a match to TRBD1. This CDR3 has 14 residues. The germline gives CDR1 SGHVS, CDR2 FQNEAQ. CDR3 protein: CANSLDRGGYEQYV. Here the CDR3 DNA reads TGTGCCAACAGCTTAGACAGGGGGGGGTACGAGCAGTACGTC.

This chain joins TRBV14 and TRBJ2-7; D call uncertain. The germline V gene encodes CDR1 SGHDN and CDR2 FVKESK. Trimming cost V 0 bases and J 6 bases, with 9 bases left between them. CDR3 size: 13 residues. The CDR3 protein is CASSQDLGREQYF. The CDR3, as DNA: TGTGCCAGCAGCCAAGATTTGGGTCGCGAGCAGTACTTC. The full variable domain, completed using reference TRBV14 and TRBJ2-7, is EAGVTQFPSHSVIEKGQTVTLRCDPISGHDNLYWYRRVMGKEIKFLLHFVKESKQDESGMPNNRFLAERTGGTYSTLKVQPAELEDSGVYFCASSQDLGREQYFGPGTRLTVT.

In regard to this clonotype: A junction end diverges from the germline sequence, so it may reflect a read error. V and J are TRBV7-6 and TRBJ1-5, with D perhaps matching TRBD1 (6 bases). Germline V gene sequence: CDR1 SGHVS, CDR2 FNYEAQ. The CDR3 is 14 amino acids. CDR3 nucleotides: TGTGTCAGCAGCTTAGAACAGGGCGGTCAGCCCCAGCATTTT. Its protein product is CVSSLEQGGQPQHF.

The V call is TRBV12-3 or TRBV12-4, the J call TRBJ2-7; perhaps TRBD1 as D (5 bases). This CDR3 comprises 12 residues. Trimming stripped 3 bases from V and 7 bases from J, with 10 bases between. DNA for the CDR3: TGTGCCAGCAGTTTTGAAGGGGAAGAGCAGTACTTC. Residues: CASSFEGEEQYF.